The entry that follows covers one T cell receptor beta chain sequence. Germline CDR1 SEHNR, CDR2 FQNEAQ (reference sequence). V dropped 8 bases and J dropped 10; count of bases not matched to a gene: 11. The CDR3 length is 15 residues. Sequencing was performed with immunoSEQ multiplex PCR; in TCRdb, only in-frame clones are kept and a portion is missing. The repertoire has some 88,000 clones, 85% to 95% of them found once; the top ten carry roughly 5%. These data belong to a study of Tregs in tolerant kidney transplant recipients. This clonotype was obtained from a human donor in good health. J is TRBJ2-1 and V is TRBV7-9; TRBD2 matches 13 bases. The sequenced material came from CD8+ T cells from blood. In nucleotides, the CDR3 is TGTGCCAGCCACGGACTAGCGGGAGTTCATAGAGAGCAGTTCTTC. Protein product: CASHGLAGVHREQFF.